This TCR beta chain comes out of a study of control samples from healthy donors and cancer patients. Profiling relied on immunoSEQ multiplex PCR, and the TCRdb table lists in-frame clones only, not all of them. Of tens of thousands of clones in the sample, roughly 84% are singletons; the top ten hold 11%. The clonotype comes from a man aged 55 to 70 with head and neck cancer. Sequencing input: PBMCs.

CDR3 DNA: TGTGCCAGCAGTCCCCGGGTGGGGTGGAGGGATAGCATTCAGTACTTC. This translates into CASSPRVGWRDSIQYF. The rearrangement joins TRBV27 to TRBJ2-4; D is possibly TRBD2 (6 bases). This CDR3 is 16 amino acids long. Deletions cut 5 bases from V and 9 bases from J, with 23 bases between. The germline V gene encodes CDR1 MNHEY and CDR2 SMNVEV (reference sequence).